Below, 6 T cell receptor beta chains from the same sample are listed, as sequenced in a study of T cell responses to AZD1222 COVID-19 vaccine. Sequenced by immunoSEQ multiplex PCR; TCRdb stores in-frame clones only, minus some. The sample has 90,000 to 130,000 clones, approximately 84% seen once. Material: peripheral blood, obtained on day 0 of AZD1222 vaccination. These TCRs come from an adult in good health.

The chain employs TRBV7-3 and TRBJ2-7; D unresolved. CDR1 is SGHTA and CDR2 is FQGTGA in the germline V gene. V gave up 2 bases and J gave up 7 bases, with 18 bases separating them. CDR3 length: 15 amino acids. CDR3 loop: CASSLGELITGEQYF. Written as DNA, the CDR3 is TGTGCCAGCAGCTTAGGGGAATTAATAACTGGAGAGCAGTACTTC.

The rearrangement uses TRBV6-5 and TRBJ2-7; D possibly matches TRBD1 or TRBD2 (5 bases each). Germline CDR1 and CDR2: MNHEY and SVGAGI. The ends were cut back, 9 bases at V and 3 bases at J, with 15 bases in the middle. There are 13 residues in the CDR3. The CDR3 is CASLRDGHYEQYF. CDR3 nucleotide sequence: TGTGCCAGTCTCCGGGACGGACACTACGAGCAGTACTTC.

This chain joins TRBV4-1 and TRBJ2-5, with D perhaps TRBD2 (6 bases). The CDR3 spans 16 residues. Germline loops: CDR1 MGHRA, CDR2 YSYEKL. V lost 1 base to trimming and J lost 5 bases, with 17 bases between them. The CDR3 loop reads CASSQVGDSRGETQYF. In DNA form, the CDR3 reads TGCGCCAGCAGCCAAGTTGGGGACTCCCGAGGTGAGACCCAGTACTTC.

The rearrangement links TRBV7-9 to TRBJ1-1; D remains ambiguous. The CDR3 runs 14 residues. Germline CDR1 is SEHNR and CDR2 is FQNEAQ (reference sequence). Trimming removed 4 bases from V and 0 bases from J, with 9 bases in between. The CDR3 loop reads CASSSPLLNTEAFF. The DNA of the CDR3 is TGTGCCAGCAGCTCCCCCCTGTTGAACACTGAAGCTTTCTTT.

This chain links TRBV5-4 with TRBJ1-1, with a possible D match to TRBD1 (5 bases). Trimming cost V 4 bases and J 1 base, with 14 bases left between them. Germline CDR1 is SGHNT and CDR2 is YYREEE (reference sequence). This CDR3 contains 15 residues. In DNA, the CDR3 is TGTGCCAGCAGCGTCTCGAGGGGAGGGAACACTGAAGCTTTCTTT. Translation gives CASSVSRGGNTEAFF.

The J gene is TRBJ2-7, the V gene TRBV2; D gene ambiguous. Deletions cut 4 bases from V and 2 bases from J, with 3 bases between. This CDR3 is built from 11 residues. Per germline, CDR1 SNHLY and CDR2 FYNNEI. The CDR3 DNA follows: TGTGCCAGCAGTGCAACCTACGAGCAGTACTTC. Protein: CASSATYEQYF.